This TCR beta chain was retrieved from a study of blood T cell repertoires in COVID-19. Germline loops: CDR1 MNHEY, CDR2 SMNVEV (reference sequence). The CDR3 length is 15 residues. The V gene end was trimmed by 0 bases and the J gene end by 3 bases; junction bases not matched to a gene: 3. The protocol was immunoSEQ multiplex PCR, while the TCRdb copy is restricted to in-frame clones and leaves out a portion. Altogether fewer than 450,000 clones are present, 90% being singletons, with the ten largest covering more than 0.55%. The clonotype originates from a man between 18 and 35 years old who had recovered from COVID-19. Sequencing was carried out using PBMCs or T cells enriched from blood (not recorded which). The genes are TRBV27 and TRBJ2-7; 9 bases match TRBD1. Written as DNA, the CDR3 is TGTGCCAGCAGTTTATCGGGGACAGGGTACTACGAGCAGTACTTC. It specifies CASSLSGTGYYEQYF.